Sequencing of this TCR beta chain was carried out in a study of blood T cells in healthy people across ages. Primers used in a second PCR of roughly 6 to 11 cycles were a sample-barcoded 5' primer and a J-beta primer mix. TCRdb re-derived calls from the 5' RACE reads in MiXCR, one entry per CDR3 protein. The sample lists about a million distinct CDR3 sequences, more than 30% occurring once. There were healthy Caucasian individuals from Russia, aged roughly 6 to 100, serving as donors. This clonotype was counted only a few times. The sequence was collected from a man between 18 and 35 years old in good health. Sequencing was carried out using blood.

The CDR3 loop reads CASSPPSDRTYGYTF. CDR3 nucleotide sequence: TGTGCCAGCAGCCCACCTTCGGACAGGACCTATGGCTACACCTTC. The rearrangement joins TRBV7-9 to TRBJ1-2; 7 bases match TRBD1. V lost 5 bases and J lost 4; bases outside the gene matches: 10. CDR3 length: 15 amino acids. The germline gives CDR1 SEHNR, CDR2 FQNEAQ (reference sequence).